The 21 T cell receptor beta chains reported below all come from one sample, sequenced in a study of cytomegalovirus exposure and HLA in healthy donors. Primers for the PCR totalled 60 Vbeta and 13 Jbeta. Profiling relied on immunoSEQ multiplex PCR, and the TCRdb table lists in-frame clones only, not all of them. The data contain roughly 100,000 clones, 69% of them singletons. Sequencing was performed on PBMCs. The receptors derive from a man aged 25 to 40 in good health and CMV-seronegative.

V usage is TRBV7-9 and J usage is TRBJ2-5; TRBD1 agrees at 7 bases. The J call may be in error: the DNA end matches TRBJ2-7 better. This CDR3 comprises 15 residues. CDR1 and CDR2 from the germline V gene are SEHNR and FQNEAQ (reference sequence). The CDR3 protein is CASSRYGQEKYEQYF. In nucleotides, the CDR3 is TGTGCCAGCAGCCGTTATGGACAGGAAAAATACGAGCAGTACTTC.

CDR3 sequence reads: CASSVAGQGFTGELFF. CDR3 DNA sequence: TGTGCCAGCAGCGTAGCAGGACAGGGGTTCACCGGGGAGCTGTTTTTT. This chain joins TRBV9 and TRBJ2-2; 9 bases match TRBD1. This CDR3 has 16 amino acids. The germline V gene encodes CDR1 SGDLS and CDR2 YYNGEE. Trimming cost V 0 bases and J 4 bases; bases outside gene matches: 4.

This clone has more than one count but fewer than ten. The V gene is TRBV30, the J gene TRBJ2-5; D possibly corresponds to TRBD2 (5 bases). From germline, CDR1 is GTSNPN and CDR2 SVGIG (reference sequence). V lost 7 bases and J 4 bases, leaving 16 bases between the germline ends. The CDR3 totals 13 residues. The CDR3 region has the DNA TGTGCCTTTAAGGGAGACGGCCCAGAGACCCAGTACTTC. This sequence encodes CAFKGDGPETQYF.

The CDR3 sequence: CASTRWTGASGANVLTF. CDR3 in DNA: TGTGCCAGCACCCGATGGACAGGGGCTTCTGGGGCCAACGTCCTGACTTTC. The J gene is TRBJ2-6, the V gene TRBV2; 9 positions agree with TRBD1. V gave up 7 bases and J gave up 1 base; unmatched junction bases: 8. Germline assignment: CDR1 SNHLY and CDR2 FYNNEI. The CDR3 has 17 residues.

This clone occurred a few times. The J gene is TRBJ2-3, the V gene TRBV11-2; D is perhaps TRBD2 (6 bases). The CDR3 is made up of 17 amino acids. Germline V gives CDR1 SGHAT, CDR2 FQNNGV. The germline V and J ends were trimmed by 5 bases and 3 bases, with 21 bases remaining between them. The CDR3 here is CASSPNPKGRSTDTQYF. The CDR3 coding sequence is TGTGCCAGCAGCCCGAACCCGAAGGGGAGGAGTACAGATACGCAGTATTTT.

The chain has TRBV6-6 and TRBJ1-5; no clear D. Germline V gene sequence: CDR1 MNHNY, CDR2 SVGAGI (reference sequence). Trimming left V 6 bases short and J 4 bases short, with 7 bases between. The CDR3 is 12 amino acids. For the CDR3, the DNA is TGTGCCAGCAGGACACAGAATCAGCCCCAGCATTTT. It encodes CASRTQNQPQHF.

This chain joins TRBV29-1 and TRBJ2-5; D possibly corresponds to TRBD2 (5 bases). The V and J ends lost 4 bases and 3 bases respectively, with 12 bases between them. The length of the CDR3 is 13 residues. CDR1 and CDR2 (germline): SQVTM, ANQGSEA. CDR3 sequence: CSVVSLGKETQYF. The CDR3 DNA follows: TGCAGCGTTGTCTCCCTCGGGAAAGAGACCCAGTACTTC. The full variable domain, rest sourced from reference TRBV29-1 and TRBJ2-5, is SAVISQKPSRDICQRGTSLTIQCQVDSQVTMMFWYRQQPGQSLTLIATANQGSEATYESGFVIDKFPISRPNLTFSTLTVSNMSPEDSSIYLCSVVSLGKETQYFGPGTRLLVL.

Only a few counts were recorded for this clone. In the same sample, other DNA sequences code for this CDR3. V gene TRBV7-3 combines with J gene TRBJ1-1; tentatively, D is TRBD1 (5 bases). V lost 2 bases and J lost 1, with 5 bases in between. Germline values: CDR1 SGHTA, CDR2 FQGTGA. CDR3 length: 13 residues. DNA of the CDR3: TGTGCCAGCAGCTTACAGGGGAACACTGAAGCTTTCTTT. Protein sequence: CASSLQGNTEAFF.

V is TRBV4-3 and J is TRBJ2-3; TRBD2 agrees at 7 bases. Germline lookup yields CDR1 LGHNA and CDR2 YSLEER. This CDR3 has 18 residues. V shed 0 bases and J 1 base; nucleotides not matched to a gene: 10. The CDR3 spells CASSQDGGAGTRTDTQYF. CDR3 nucleotides: TGCGCCAGCAGCCAAGATGGGGGAGCGGGAACACGCACAGATACGCAGTATTTT.

V and J are TRBV11-3 and TRBJ2-7, with a possible D match to TRBD2 (5 bases). CDR3 size: 16 residues. Trimming removed 1 base from V and 6 bases from J, with 19 bases in between. CDR1 and CDR2 from the germline V gene are SGHNT and YENEEA. The CDR3, as DNA: TGTGCCAGCAGCTTAGGCGGCGGGTCCGCGGCCTCCGAGCAGTACTTC. Translation: CASSLGGGSAASEQYF.

The chain recombines TRBV2 with TRBJ1-6, with 8 bases lining up with TRBD1. Germline V CDR1 and CDR2: SNHLY, FYNNEI. V was pared by 4 bases and J by 7 bases, with 6 bases of the junction left unmatched. The CDR3 runs 15 residues. CDR3 DNA sequence: TGTGCCAGCAGTGGATCAGGGGGCGCGAATTCACCCCTCCACTTT. Protein product: CASSGSGGANSPLHF.

The rearrangement uses TRBV9 and TRBJ2-7; a weak D match, TRBD1 (6 bases). Germline CDR1 reads SGDLS; CDR2 reads YYNGEE. The CDR3 runs 14 residues. The ends were cut back, 1 base at V and 2 bases at J, with 10 bases in the middle. CDR3 protein: CASSVNGQTYEQYF. The CDR3 bases are TGTGCCAGCAGCGTAAACGGACAGACCTACGAGCAGTACTTC.

The rearrangement joins TRBV4-3 to TRBJ2-1; TRBD1 aligns across 8 bases. V was clipped by 0 bases and J by 4 bases; unmatched bases: 8. This CDR3 has 17 residues. Germline V lookup: CDR1 LGHNA, CDR2 YSLEER. As DNA, the CDR3 is TGCGCCAGCAGCCAAGATTCTGACAGGGGCGGATACAATGAGCAGTTCTTC. Protein: CASSQDSDRGGYNEQFF.

The chain couples TRBV30 to TRBJ1-1; 7 bases line up with TRBD1. This CDR3 has 13 amino acids. Trimming removed 0 bases from V and 6 bases from J; junction bases left unmatched: 4. The V gene's germline CDR1 is GTSNPN and CDR2 SVGIG (reference sequence). The CDR3 DNA follows: TGTGCCTGGAGTGTACGAACAGGGGCTGAAGCTTTCTTT. This gives the protein CAWSVRTGAEAFF.

Here the CDR3 reads CASSSGQGGRRETQYF. CDR3 in DNA: TGTGCCAGCAGCAGTGGACAGGGAGGGCGCAGAGAGACCCAGTACTTC. This chain uses TRBV9 with TRBJ2-5; maybe TRBD1 (8 bases). The CDR3 covers 16 residues. V was cut by 4 bases and J by 4 bases, with 20 bases left in between. Germline-derived CDR1 and CDR2 are SGDLS and YYNGEE.

V gene TRBV5-8 combines with J gene TRBJ2-3; TRBD1 agrees at 8 bases. The CDR3 sequence is 15 residues long. J gave up 2 bases and V 4 bases, and 6 bases lay outside the gene matches. CDR1 is SGHTS, CDR2 YDEGEE, per germline. The CDR3 coding sequence is TGTGCCAGCAGCCCTGGACAGGGTACCACAGATACGCAGTATTTT. Its protein is CASSPGQGTTDTQYF.

The V gene is TRBV19, the J gene TRBJ2-5; 9 bases are a match to TRBD1. The junction had 5 bases not matched to a gene; V was cut back by 5 bases and J by 1 base. CDR1 is LNHDA and CDR2 is SQIVND in the germline V gene (reference sequence). The CDR3 totals 15 residues. CDR3 bases: TGTGCCAGTAGTCTACGGGGACAGGGCCAAGAGACCCAGTACTTC. Amino acids: CASSLRGQGQETQYF.

The genes are TRBV11-2 and TRBJ2-3; TRBD2 aligns across 10 bases. The trim removed 3 bases at V and 4 bases at J, leaving 7 bases unmatched. This CDR3 is built from 16 residues. Germline assignment: CDR1 SGHAT and CDR2 FQNNGV. CDR3 bases: TGTGCCAGCAGCTTTGCTAGCGGGAGTTGGGCAGATACGCAGTATTTT. The encoded protein is CASSFASGSWADTQYF.

The gene calls are TRBV4-2 and TRBJ2-3; 7 bases agree with TRBD2. This CDR3 is built from 16 residues. The germline V gene encodes CDR1 LGHNA and CDR2 YNFKEQ. The trim removed 1 base at V and 2 bases at J, leaving 6 bases unmatched. CDR3 protein: CASSQGAGTNTDTQYF. Written as DNA, the CDR3 is TGTGCCAGCAGCCAAGGCGCCGGGACTAACACAGATACGCAGTATTTT.

V gene TRBV28 combines with J gene TRBJ1-4, with D possibly matching TRBD1 (6 bases). The CDR3 totals 14 residues. Germline V gives CDR1 MDHEN, CDR2 SYDVKM. Between the trimmed V and J ends, which lost 5 bases and 8 bases, there was a span of 15 bases. As DNA, the CDR3 is TGTGCCAGCAGTGGACAGACCCTTAGAGAAAAACTGTTTTTT. It codes for CASSGQTLREKLFF.

The sample holds a few counts of this clone. The chain employs TRBV28 and TRBJ2-7; D might be TRBD1 (6 bases). In germline, CDR1 is MDHEN, CDR2 SYDVKM. The V and J ends lost 5 bases and 6 bases respectively, with 11 bases between them. The CDR3 runs 12 residues. The CDR3 nucleotides are TGTGCCAGCAGTCCCGACAGGACCGAGCAGTACTTC. Translating it yields CASSPDRTEQYF. The full variable domain, its missing parts supplied by reference TRBV28 and TRBJ2-7, is DVKVTQSSRYLVKRTGEKVFLECVQDMDHENMFWYRQDPGLGLRLIYFSYDVKMKEKGDIPEGYSVSREKKERFSLILESASTNQTSMYLCASSPDRTEQYFGPGTRLTVT.